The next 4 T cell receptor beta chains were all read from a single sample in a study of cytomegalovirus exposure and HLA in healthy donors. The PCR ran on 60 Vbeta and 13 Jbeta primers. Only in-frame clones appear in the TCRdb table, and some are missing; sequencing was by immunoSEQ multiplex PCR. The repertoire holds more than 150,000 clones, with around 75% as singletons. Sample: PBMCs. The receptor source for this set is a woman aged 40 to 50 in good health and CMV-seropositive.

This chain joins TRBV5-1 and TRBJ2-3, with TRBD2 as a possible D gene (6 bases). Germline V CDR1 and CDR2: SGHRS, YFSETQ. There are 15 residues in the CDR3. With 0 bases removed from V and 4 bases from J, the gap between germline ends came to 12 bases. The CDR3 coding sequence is TGCGCCAGCAGCTTGGAGGGTAGCGGCCCAGATACGCAGTATTTT. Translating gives CASSLEGSGPDTQYF.

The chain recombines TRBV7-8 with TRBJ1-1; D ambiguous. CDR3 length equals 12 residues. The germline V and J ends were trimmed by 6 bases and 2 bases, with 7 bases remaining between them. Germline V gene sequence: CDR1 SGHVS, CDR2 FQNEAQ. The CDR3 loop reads CASRLPNTEAFF. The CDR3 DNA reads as TGTGCCAGCAGGTTACCTAACACTGAAGCTTTCTTT.

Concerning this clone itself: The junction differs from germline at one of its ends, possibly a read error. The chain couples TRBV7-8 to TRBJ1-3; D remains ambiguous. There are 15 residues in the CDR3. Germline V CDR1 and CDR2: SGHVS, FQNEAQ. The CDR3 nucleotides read TGTGCCAGCAGCTTATATGACTTTGATGGAAGCACCATATATTTT. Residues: CASSLYDFDGSTIYF.

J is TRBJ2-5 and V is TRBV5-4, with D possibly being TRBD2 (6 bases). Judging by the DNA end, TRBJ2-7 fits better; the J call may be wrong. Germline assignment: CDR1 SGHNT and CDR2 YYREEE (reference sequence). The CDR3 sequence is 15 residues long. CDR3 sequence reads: CASSRAALTSNEQYF. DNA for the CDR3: TGTGCCAGCAGCCGGGCCGCCCTGACTAGTAACGAGCAGTACTTC.